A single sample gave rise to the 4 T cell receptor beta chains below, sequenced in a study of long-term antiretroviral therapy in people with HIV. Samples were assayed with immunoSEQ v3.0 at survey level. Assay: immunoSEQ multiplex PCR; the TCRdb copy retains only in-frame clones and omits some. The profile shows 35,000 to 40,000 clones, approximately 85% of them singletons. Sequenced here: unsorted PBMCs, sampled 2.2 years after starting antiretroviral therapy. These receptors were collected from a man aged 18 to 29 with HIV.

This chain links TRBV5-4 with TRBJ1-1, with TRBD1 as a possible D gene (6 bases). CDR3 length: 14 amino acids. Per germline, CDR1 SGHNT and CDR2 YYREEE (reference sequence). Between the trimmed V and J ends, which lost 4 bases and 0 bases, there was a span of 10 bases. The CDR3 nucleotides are TGTGCCAGCAGCGCCGGACAGCTGAACACTGAAGCTTTCTTT. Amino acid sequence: CASSAGQLNTEAFF.

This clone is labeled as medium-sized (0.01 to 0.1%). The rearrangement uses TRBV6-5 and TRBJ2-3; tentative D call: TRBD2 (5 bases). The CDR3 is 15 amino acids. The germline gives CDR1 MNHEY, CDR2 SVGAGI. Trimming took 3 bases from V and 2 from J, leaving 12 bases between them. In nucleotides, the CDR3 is TGTGCCAGCAGTTATGACCCGACTATCACAGATACGCAGTATTTT. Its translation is CASSYDPTITDTQYF.

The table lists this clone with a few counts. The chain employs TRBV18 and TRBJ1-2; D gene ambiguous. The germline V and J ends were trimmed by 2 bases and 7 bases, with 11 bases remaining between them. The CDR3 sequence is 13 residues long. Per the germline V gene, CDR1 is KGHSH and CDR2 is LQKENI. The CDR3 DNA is TGTGCCAGCTCACCAGAAGGTGATCGTGGCTACACCTTC. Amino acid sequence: CASSPEGDRGYTF.

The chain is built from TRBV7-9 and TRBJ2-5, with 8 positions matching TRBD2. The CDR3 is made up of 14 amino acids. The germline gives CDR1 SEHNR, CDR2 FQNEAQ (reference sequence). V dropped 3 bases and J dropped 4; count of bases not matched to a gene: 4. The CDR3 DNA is TGTGCCAGCAGCTTCGCGGGAGGAGCAGAGACCCAGTACTTC. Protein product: CASSFAGGAETQYF. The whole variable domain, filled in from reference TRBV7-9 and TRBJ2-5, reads DTGVSQNPRHKITKRGQNVTFRCDPISEHNRLYWYRQTLGQGPEFLTYFQNEAQLEKSRLLSDRFSAERPKGSFSTLEIQRTEQGDSAMYLCASSFAGGAETQYFGPGTRLLVL.